This TCR beta chain emerged from a study of shared clonotypes between healthy human individuals. For unsorted samples, genomic DNA was extracted from about 90 million PBMCs. This CDR3 has 14 amino acids. J lost 3 bases, V lost 2 bases, and 5 bases had no gene match. The V gene's germline CDR1 is SGHRS and CDR2 YFSETQ. Researchers ran the assay at a deep level. When replicate PCRs were run on unsorted PBMC, they used approximately 290 ng DNA, 30,000 to 35,000 T cell genomes. It was on ten immunoSEQ deep assay plates that unsorted PBMC DNA was sequenced. Some clones are missing from TCRdb's copy, which holds only in-frame ones; the method was immunoSEQ multiplex PCR. The sample contains about 500,000 clones, 60% to 80% of which appear only once.

The TCR originated in a woman between 40 and 50 years old in good health. Some clones in this sample may be carry-over from other donors' samples. Sequencing was done on a sample of PBMCs. The chain carries TRBV5-1 and TRBJ2-7; 7 bases agree with TRBD2. In DNA form, the CDR3 reads TGCGCCAGCAGCTTTGAGGGAGGGCACTACGAGCAGTACTTC. Encoded protein: CASSFEGGHYEQYF.